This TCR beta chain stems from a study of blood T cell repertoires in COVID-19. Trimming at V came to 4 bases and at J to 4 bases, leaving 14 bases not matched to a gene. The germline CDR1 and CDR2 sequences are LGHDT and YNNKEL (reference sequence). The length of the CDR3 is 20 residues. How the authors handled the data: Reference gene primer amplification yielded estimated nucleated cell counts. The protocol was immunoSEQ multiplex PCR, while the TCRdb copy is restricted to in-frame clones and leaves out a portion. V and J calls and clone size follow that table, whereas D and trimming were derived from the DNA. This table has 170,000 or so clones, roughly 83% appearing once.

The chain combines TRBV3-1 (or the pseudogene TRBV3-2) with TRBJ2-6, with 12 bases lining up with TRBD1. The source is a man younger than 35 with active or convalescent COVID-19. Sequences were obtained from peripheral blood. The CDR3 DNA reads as TGTGCCAGCAGCCCGAGAGAACCGGGACAGGGGGCGCGCGGGGCCAACGTCCTGACTTTC. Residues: CASSPREPGQGARGANVLTF.